The clone carrying this T cell receptor (beta chain) has more than one count but fewer than ten. As yet, its antigen is unknown. Blood came from CVID subjects not ill and not taking immunomodulatory or immunosuppressive medication. The sample comes from a study of T cell clonality in common variable immunodeficiency. Notes on the study in general: Common variable immunodeficiency TCR beta sequences reportedly had fewer deletions and N-nucleotide insertions. CVID subjects had higher TCRbeta clonality than healthy controls, most marked in about a third.

Equal genomic DNA amounts from CVID and control samples were sequenced. Method: immunoSEQ multiplex PCR; TCRdb's copy keeps in-frame clones and lacks some. Listed for the sample are 30,000 to 40,000 clones, none seen a single time. Sequenced: peripheral blood mononuclear cells. The receptor's source is a human donor with common variable immunodeficiency.

The CDR3 loop is CASSGQGTEAFF. The CDR3 bases that were read are TGTGCCAGCTCAGGGCAGGGCACTGAA. The chain employs TRBV18 and TRBJ1-1, with D possibly matching TRBD1 (5 bases). The missing CDR3 end, 3 residues past where the read stops, is filled in from the germline J gene. V lost 5 bases and J 4 bases, leaving 8 bases between the germline ends. The CDR3 runs 12 residues. The germline V gene has CDR1 KGHSH and CDR2 LQKENI.